This T cell receptor (beta chain) came from a study of T cell responses to AZD1222 COVID-19 vaccine. Regarding this clone: Its antigen is undetermined.

This table comes from immunoSEQ multiplex PCR, and its TCRdb copy is limited to in-frame clones, with some not included. The sample lists around 180,000 clones; more than 75% were seen once. V gave up 3 bases and J gave up 6 bases, with 18 bases separating them. This CDR3 contains 15 residues. Whole-study findings and limits: The peak T cell response came first, and repertoires were sampled only after it. Rises in breadth and depth of Spike-specific TCRs came after two AZD1222 doses.

The clonotype comes from an adult who received the AZD1222 COVID-19 vaccine. The V call is TRBV23-1, the J call TRBJ2-7, with a weak D call TRBD1 (5 bases). TRBV23-1 is designated an ORF whose function remains uncertain. This material consisted of peripheral blood, taken 28 days after the second AZD1222 dose. The CDR3 DNA reads as TGCGCCAGCAGTCATGGGTGGGCAGGGAAGGGCGAGCAGTACTTC. This sequence encodes CASSHGWAGKGEQYF.